These 21 T cell receptor beta chains originate from one sample sequenced in a study of PD-1 blockade in classical Hodgkin lymphoma. Relapse after autologous stem cell transplantation occurred in every patient, and brentuximab vedotin exposure varied. This table comes from immunoSEQ multiplex PCR, and its TCRdb copy is limited to in-frame clones, with some not included. This table has under 30,000 clones, 71% appearing once. The sample consisted of peripheral blood mononuclear cells (PBMCs), taken at baseline. The receptor source for this set is a human donor with classical Hodgkin lymphoma.

V gene TRBV10-2 combines with J gene TRBJ2-2; D assignment may be TRBD1 or TRBD2 (6 bases each). The CDR3 sequence is 14 residues long. Germline CDR1 reads WSHSY; CDR2 reads SAAADI. V lost 8 bases and J 4 bases, leaving 14 bases between the germline ends. CDR3 nucleotides: TGCGCCAGCGAGACAGGAGGGAGCACCGGGGAGCTGTTTTTT. It translates to CASETGGSTGELFF.

This chain connects TRBV5-6 to TRBJ2-1; tentatively, D is TRBD2 (6 bases). This CDR3 has 13 residues. V lost 4 bases to trimming and J lost 8 bases, with 13 bases between them. Per germline, CDR1 SGHDT and CDR2 YYEEEE. The CDR3 coding sequence is TGTGCCAGCAGCCGAACTGGAGGGGATGAGCAGTTCTTC. Protein product: CASSRTGGDEQFF.

This clone is categorized as medium-sized (0.01 to 0.1%). This chain connects TRBV7-2 to TRBJ1-2; TRBD1 might be the D (6 bases). The CDR3 loop spans 15 amino acids. The germline V and J ends were trimmed by 5 bases and 5 bases, with 18 bases remaining between them. The V gene's germline CDR1 is SGHTA and CDR2 FQGNSA. CDR3 DNA: TGTGCCAGCAGCCTAACTAGGGGGACGGAATATGGCTACACCTTC. It encodes CASSLTRGTEYGYTF. Full variable domain (rest looked up from reference TRBV7-2 and TRBJ1-2): GAGVSQSPSNKVTEKGKDVELRCDPISGHTALYWYRQSLGQGLEFLIYFQGNSAPDKSGLPSDRFSAERTGGSVSTLTIQRTQQEDSAVYLCASSLTRGTEYGYTFGSGTRLTVV.

This sequence joins TRBV27 and TRBJ1-5, with TRBD1 as a possible D gene (5 bases). Per the germline V gene, CDR1 is MNHEY and CDR2 is SMNVEV (reference sequence). This CDR3 comprises 13 residues. The V end was cut by 2 bases, the J end by 5 bases, with 7 bases between. The CDR3 region is CASSLRGDQPQHF. The DNA for the CDR3 is TGTGCCAGCAGTTTAAGGGGCGATCAGCCCCAGCATTTT.

J is TRBJ1-1 and V is TRBV7-9; no definite D call. Per germline, CDR1 SEHNR and CDR2 FQNEAQ (reference sequence). The V gene lost 1 base and the J gene lost 0 bases, with 3 bases spanning the gap. There are 13 residues in the CDR3. CDR3 loop: CASSLVVNTEAFF. CDR3 coding DNA: TGTGCCAGCAGCTTAGTGGTGAACACTGAAGCTTTCTTT.

CDR3 in DNA: TGTGCCAGCAGCTACGATAGCAATCAGCCCCAGCATTTT. Its translation: CASSYDSNQPQHF. The chain recombines TRBV7-2 with TRBJ1-5; unclear D gene. Germline loops: CDR1 SGHTA, CDR2 FQGNSA. V was shortened by 4 bases and J by 0 bases, with 4 bases between the two germline ends. CDR3 size: 13 residues. The entire variable domain, with the rest obtained from reference TRBV7-2 and TRBJ1-5, is as follows: GAGVSQSPSNKVTEKGKDVELRCDPISGHTALYWYRQSLGQGLEFLIYFQGNSAPDKSGLPSDRFSAERTGGSVSTLTIQRTQQEDSAVYLCASSYDSNQPQHFGDGTRLSIL.

The chain carries TRBV9 and TRBJ2-7, with 13 bases aligning to TRBD2. The length of the CDR3 is 15 residues. In germline, CDR1 is SGDLS, CDR2 YYNGEE. V gave up 3 bases and J gave up 7 bases; unmatched junction bases: 7. The CDR3 bases are TGTGCCAGCAGCGAAGGACTAGCGGGAGTAAGGGAGCAGTACTTC. Residues: CASSEGLAGVREQYF.

This sequence joins TRBV5-4 and TRBJ2-1; 7 positions match TRBD1. Losses at the gene ends were 2 bases for V and 5 bases for J; bases not matched to a gene: 7. CDR1 and CDR2 (germline): SGHNT, YYREEE (reference sequence). CDR3 length: 15 amino acids. The CDR3 bases are TGTGCCAGCAGCTTAGAGGGACAGAGTAACAATGAGCAGTTCTTC. Protein sequence: CASSLEGQSNNEQFF.

This rearrangement joins TRBV28 to TRBJ1-4; TRBD1 matches at 7 bases. Trimming took 2 bases from V and 6 from J; bases not matched to a gene: 3. Germline values: CDR1 MDHEN, CDR2 SYDVKM. The CDR3 runs 14 residues. The CDR3 here is CASSLRGGDEKLFF. The CDR3 region has the DNA TGTGCCAGCAGTTTAAGAGGGGGCGATGAAAAACTGTTTTTT.

This clone came up a few times. This chain joins TRBV15 and TRBJ1-5, with D perhaps TRBD1 (6 bases). In germline, CDR1 is LNHNV, CDR2 YYDKDF (reference sequence). The CDR3 extends over 15 amino acids. Trimming removed 3 bases at V and 2 bases at J, with 11 bases between. CDR3 DNA: TGTGCCACCAGCAGGGAAGGACAGCGCAATCAGCCCCAGCATTTT. Amino acid sequence: CATSREGQRNQPQHF.

V and J are TRBV6-5 and TRBJ2-3; D tentatively fits TRBD1 or TRBD2 (6 bases each). The CDR3 length is 15 residues. V was cut by 4 bases and J by 1 base, with 12 bases left in between. Germline CDR1 MNHEY, CDR2 SVGAGI. CDR3 loop: CASSFRGARTDTQYF. The CDR3, as DNA: TGTGCCAGCAGTTTTAGGGGGGCCCGCACAGATACGCAGTATTTT.

J is TRBJ2-3 and V is TRBV7-2; D is ambiguous. Looked up from germline, CDR1 is SGHTA and CDR2 is FQGNSA. The CDR3 totals 12 residues. Trimming left V 5 bases short and J 7 bases short, with 10 bases between. The CDR3 here is CASSPLLNTQYF. CDR3 nucleotide sequence: TGTGCCAGCAGCCCACTCTTAAATACGCAGTATTTT.

The chain has TRBV19 and TRBJ2-6, with unresolved D. Trimming cost V 5 bases and J 4 bases, with 6 bases left between them. The CDR3 has 13 amino acids. CDR1 and CDR2 from the germline V gene are LNHDA and SQIVND (reference sequence). The CDR3 bases are TGTGCCAGTAGTTTTCTCGGGGCCAACGTCCTGACTTTC. This sequence encodes CASSFLGANVLTF.

This clone showed up just a few times. The chain links TRBV28 to TRBJ1-2; unclear D gene. Per germline, CDR1 MDHEN and CDR2 SYDVKM. V was pared by 8 bases and J by 4 bases, with 11 bases between. There are 12 residues in the CDR3. The CDR3: CASYGGSYGYTF. CDR3 coding DNA: TGTGCCAGCTACGGCGGCAGCTATGGCTACACCTTC.

This clone rates as large. The chain recombines TRBV4-3 with TRBJ2-1; a weak D match, TRBD2 (6 bases). Germline V gene lookup returns CDR1 LGHNA and CDR2 YSLEER. This CDR3 is built from 15 residues. Trimming took 3 bases from V and 1 from J, leaving 10 bases between them. This CDR3 reads CASSHGTHSYNEQFF. The CDR3 DNA sequence: TGCGCCAGCAGCCACGGGACTCATTCCTACAATGAGCAGTTCTTC.

The V call is TRBV25-1, the J call TRBJ1-1; D not certain. Germline values: CDR1 MGHDK, CDR2 SYGVNS. Trimming removed 5 bases from V and 4 bases from J, with 11 bases in between. This CDR3 comprises 13 residues. The CDR3 protein is CASSLGIATEAFF. In nucleotides, the CDR3 is TGTGCCAGCAGTTTAGGGATAGCCACTGAAGCTTTCTTT.

J is TRBJ1-4 and V is TRBV28; 9 positions agree with TRBD1. The CDR3 has 14 amino acids. J was trimmed by 5 bases and V by 9 bases; bases with no gene match: 7. Germline CDR1 and CDR2: MDHEN and SYDVKM. This CDR3 reads CASKTGQGNEKLFF. As DNA, the CDR3 is TGTGCCAGTAAAACGGGACAGGGAAATGAAAAACTGTTTTTT.

The rearrangement links TRBV7-3 to TRBJ2-1; 8 bases are a match to TRBD2. Germline V gene lookup returns CDR1 SGHTA and CDR2 FQGTGA. V shed 2 bases and J 5 bases; nucleotides not matched to a gene: 5. CDR3 size: 15 residues. CDR3 sequence: CASSLAGGRNNEQFF. The CDR3 region has the DNA TGTGCCAGCAGCTTAGCGGGAGGTCGGAACAATGAGCAGTTCTTC.

The V call is TRBV19, the J call TRBJ2-6; D remains ambiguous. Per the germline V gene, CDR1 is LNHDA and CDR2 is SQIVND (reference sequence). V dropped 3 bases and J dropped 1 base, with 4 bases sitting between them. The CDR3 is 14 residues long. The CDR3 sequence: CASSIGSGANVLTF. CDR3 nucleotide sequence: TGTGCCAGTAGTATCGGGTCTGGGGCCAACGTCCTGACTTTC.

The chain has TRBV7-8 and TRBJ1-2, with unresolved D. Germline values: CDR1 SGHVS, CDR2 FQNEAQ. The V end lost 1 base, the J end lost 4 bases, and 4 bases lay between the germline ends. This CDR3 spans 12 amino acids. This CDR3 is CASSLGSYGYTF. The CDR3 DNA is TGTGCCAGCAGCTTAGGGTCCTATGGCTACACCTTC.

This clone was detected only a few times. The V and J genes are TRBV30 and TRBJ2-2, with D perhaps assigned TRBD1 or TRBD2 (5 bases each). V was trimmed by 4 bases and J by 7 bases, leaving 19 bases between them. The CDR3 is 15 amino acids. Germline loops: CDR1 GTSNPN, CDR2 SVGIG (reference sequence). The CDR3 protein is CAWNTGTRIGGELFF. The CDR3 DNA follows: TGTGCCTGGAACACCGGGACCCGCATCGGCGGGGAGCTGTTTTTT.